This T cell receptor beta chain was profiled in a study of cytomegalovirus exposure and HLA in healthy donors. About the study: The approximately 110 validation repertoires used a platform that matched the one used for the approximately 700 first-cohort repertoires, as a later analysis reported.

Assay used: immunoSEQ multiplex PCR; TCRdb lists only in-frame clones, some missing. Of around 400,000 clones listed, just over 85% are singletons. Of note for this clone: The target antigen is unknown.

Germline V gene data show CDR1 as MNHEY and CDR2 as SVGAGI. V lost 7 bases and J 3 bases, leaving 13 bases between the germline ends. The CDR3 covers 13 residues. Study-wide results and limits: The study designated about 180 TCR beta chains cytomegalovirus-associated.

The TCR originated in a woman aged 18-29 years in good health and CMV-seronegative. Sequencing input: PBMCs. The chain has TRBV6-5 and TRBJ2-7, with D possibly being TRBD2 (6 bases). The CDR3 here is CASTRGEFYEQYF. In DNA form, the CDR3 reads TGTGCCAGCACCCGCGGGGAGTTCTACGAGCAGTACTTC.